This is a list of T cell receptor beta chains from one sample in a study of T cell responses to AZD1222 COVID-19 vaccine. This table comes from immunoSEQ multiplex PCR, and its TCRdb copy is limited to in-frame clones, with some not included. The sample holds roughly 100,000 clones, roughly 86% seen once. Sequences were derived from peripheral blood, sampled 28 days after the second dose of the MenACWY control vaccine. The source of these receptors is an adult who received the MenACWY meningococcal vaccine as a control. Each CDR3 is given with its conserved first and last residue. D genes are given only for firm matches. Expanded clones get a size class; other rows say once, few or many, or leave the size out.

CDR3aa | j_gene | abundance | d_gene | v_gene
CASSRRDGADTQYF | TRBJ2-3 | . | . | TRBV7-9
CASRPPGRNSPLHF | TRBJ1-6 | . | . | TRBV28
CATSDPHSNYGYTF | TRBJ1-2 | . | . | TRBV24-1
CATSSGDFYEQYF | TRBJ2-7 | once | . | TRBV15
CSASRTAQETQYF | TRBJ2-5 | . | . | TRBV20-1
CASSLRAGRGYTDTQYF | TRBJ2-3 | . | . | TRBV7-2
CASSQVSGEQYF | TRBJ2-7 | . | . | TRBV3-1/TRBV3-2
CASSGTDTLRGTYQETQYF | TRBJ2-5 | . | . | TRBV18
CASSLMRHTGELFF | TRBJ2-2 | . | . | TRBV7-3
CASWTDSSYNEQFF | TRBJ2-1 | once | . | TRBV2
CASRGEGYGYTF | TRBJ1-2 | . | . | TRBV27
CASSSPTGSYGYTF | TRBJ1-2 | . | . | TRBV7-2
CASTSTATNEKLFF | TRBJ1-4 | . | . | TRBV19
CASSPGLAQGGELFF | TRBJ2-2 | . | TRBD2 | TRBV9
CASSLLRKGGQETQYF | TRBJ2-5 | . | . | TRBV11-1
CASSYGGLDSYEQYF | TRBJ2-7 | . | TRBD2 | TRBV6-5
CASSWQTGGEDYGYTF | TRBJ1-2 | . | TRBD1 | TRBV7-9